The present T cell receptor (beta chain) was sequenced within a study of blood T cell repertoires in COVID-19. Across the study: Acute-phase and convalescent COVID-19 samples originated in the United States, Italy and Spain. From T cells, B-cell-depleted T cells, or PBMCs came the material, which was cDNA or gDNA.

Trimming at V came to 4 bases and at J to 6 bases, leaving 7 bases not matched to a gene. CDR1 MGHRA and CDR2 YSYEKL come from the germline V gene. This CDR3 contains 15 residues. Original analysis: Estimated nucleated cell counts came from reference gene primer amplification. The assay was immunoSEQ multiplex PCR, and TCRdb's table has in-frame clones only and misses some. V, J and clone size derive from that table, while D and trimming were established from the DNA sequence. The sample has over 65,000 clones; roughly 89% are singletons. Sequenced input: peripheral blood. The chain uses TRBV4-1 and TRBJ2-3; 10 bases agree with TRBD2. The sequence came from a man aged 25 to 40 with acute or convalescent COVID-19. The CDR3 nucleotides are TGCGCCAGCAGCCGGACTAGCGGTGAAATGGATACGCAGTATTTT. It encodes CASSRTSGEMDTQYF.